One and the same sample provided the 21 T cell receptor beta chains below, sequenced in a study of CD8+ T cells in alopecia areata. Treatment specified: oral pan-JAK inhibitor, 5-10 mg twice daily. Investigators isolated RNA and reverse transcribed it into cDNA to act as the sequencing template. Data came from immunoSEQ multiplex PCR; TCRdb stores just in-frame clones and leaves some out. The sample records approximately 160,000 clones, approximately 60% being singletons. Sequenced material: CD4+ T cells sorted from blood, taken at week 24, from a patient treated with tofacitinib. The receptors stem from a human donor with alopecia areata.

J is TRBJ1-4 and V is TRBV29-1; 7 bases align to TRBD1. Germline CDR1 reads SQVTM; CDR2 reads ANQGSEA. Trimming cost V 7 bases and J 6 bases; bases outside gene matches: 8. The CDR3 extends over 13 amino acids. CDR3 loop: CSARGQGDEKLFF. In DNA, the CDR3 is TGCAGCGCTAGGGGGCAGGGAGATGAAAAACTGTTTTTT.

The genes are TRBV6-5 and TRBJ1-1; D not certain. Germline V lookup: CDR1 MNHEY, CDR2 SVGAGI. The CDR3 sequence is 15 residues long. V was pared by 0 bases and J by 3 bases, with 11 bases between. The chain's CDR3 is CASSYSQATDTEAFF. Here the CDR3 DNA reads TGTGCCAGCAGTTACTCGCAGGCTACGGACACTGAAGCTTTCTTT.

This clone was observed a handful of times. This rearrangement joins TRBV15 to TRBJ2-3; D remains unclear. Between the trimmed V and J ends, which lost 3 bases and 5 bases, there was a span of 6 bases. This CDR3 region has 12 residues. CDR1 is LNHNV and CDR2 is YYDKDF in the germline V gene (reference sequence). CDR3 loop: CATSRVGDTQYF. CDR3 coding DNA: TGTGCCACCAGCAGGGTCGGAGATACGCAGTATTTT.

The rearrangement links TRBV29-1 to TRBJ1-2, with TRBD1 as a possible D gene (5 bases). V was shortened by 4 bases and J by 8 bases, with 11 bases between the two germline ends. The CDR3 has 11 amino acids. Looked up from germline, CDR1 is SQVTM and CDR2 is ANQGSEA. CDR3 sequence: CSVAGINGYTF. The CDR3 DNA is TGCAGCGTTGCAGGGATCAACGGCTACACCTTC.

V is TRBV6-6 and J is TRBJ2-1; D call uncertain. The germline V gene encodes CDR1 MNHNY and CDR2 SVGAGI (reference sequence). This CDR3 is built from 15 residues. The germline V and J ends were trimmed by 0 bases and 0 bases, with 6 bases remaining between them. As DNA, the CDR3 is TGTGCCAGCAGTTACTCTGTCAGCTCCTACAATGAGCAGTTCTTC. Translating gives CASSYSVSSYNEQFF.

This clone was found once. This sequence joins TRBV14 and TRBJ1-1; D call uncertain. The CDR3 extends over 11 amino acids. V was pared by 0 bases and J by 9 bases, with 5 bases between. CDR1 SGHDN and CDR2 FVKESK come from the germline V gene. Written as DNA, the CDR3 is TGTGCCAGCAGCCAAGACAGGAAAGCTTTCTTT. Protein product: CASSQDRKAFF.

CDR3 protein: CASSLGAGPPYEQYF. CDR3 DNA: TGTGCCAGCAGCTTAGGGGCAGGGCCTCCCTACGAGCAGTACTTC. The chain uses TRBV7-8 and TRBJ2-7; a weak D match, TRBD1 (5 bases). V lost 1 base, J lost 2 bases, and 12 bases lay in between. Germline V gives CDR1 SGHVS, CDR2 FQNEAQ. The CDR3 runs 15 residues.

The chain employs TRBV29-1 and TRBJ1-1; 8 bases map to TRBD1. The CDR3 is 14 amino acids. J lost 5 bases, V lost 6 bases, and 11 bases had no gene match. Per germline, CDR1 SQVTM and CDR2 ANQGSEA. CDR3 sequence (DNA): TGCAGCGTGTACAGGGGGAAGGGAGGGACTGAAGCTTTCTTT. This codes for CSVYRGKGGTEAFF. The full variable domain, with the rest looked up from reference TRBV29-1 and TRBJ1-1, is SAVISQKPSRDICQRGTSLTIQCQVDSQVTMMFWYRQQPGQSLTLIATANQGSEATYESGFVIDKFPISRPNLTFSTLTVSNMSPEDSSIYLCSVYRGKGGTEAFFGQGTRLTVV.

This clone occurred a few times. The CDR3, as DNA: TGCAGCGTTATCGGGGGGCGGAAGTCCTACGAGCAGTACTTC. Its protein is CSVIGGRKSYEQYF. The rearrangement uses TRBV29-1 and TRBJ2-7, with D possibly TRBD2 on 7 matching bases. Looked up from germline, CDR1 is SQVTM and CDR2 is ANQGSEA. Trimming removed 5 bases at V and 1 base at J, with 15 bases between. The CDR3 runs to 14 residues.

The genes are TRBV7-2 and TRBJ1-2; TRBD1 matches 7 bases. With 5 bases clipped from V and 4 bases from J, the junction kept 4 bases outside the gene matches. CDR1 and CDR2 from the germline V gene are SGHTA and FQGNSA. CDR3 length: 13 residues. The CDR3, as DNA: TGTGCCAGCAGCCCGCGGACAGGCTATGGCTACACCTTC. This gives the protein CASSPRTGYGYTF.

The CDR3 sequence is CATAVGLGYTF. DNA for the CDR3: TGTGCCACTGCTGTGGGATTAGGCTACACCTTC. This chain uses TRBV15 with TRBJ1-2; D remains ambiguous. Trimming cost V 9 bases and J 8 bases, with 13 bases left between them. The CDR3 has 11 amino acids. The germline V gene encodes CDR1 LNHNV and CDR2 YYDKDF (reference sequence).

The rearrangement joins TRBV15 to TRBJ1-2; D call uncertain. The CDR3 runs 15 residues. Looked up from germline, CDR1 is LNHNV and CDR2 is YYDKDF (reference sequence). Trimming took off 8 bases at V and 0 bases at J, with 16 bases between the two ends. The CDR3 sequence: CATGRSLLTNYGYTF. For the CDR3, the DNA is TGTGCCACCGGCCGCTCCCTTTTAACTAACTATGGCTACACCTTC.

This chain joins TRBV27 and TRBJ2-3; 7 nucleotides align to TRBD1. V trimming: 10 bases; J trimming: 2 bases; junction bases outside the gene matches: 6. The CDR3 sequence is 13 residues long. Germline-derived CDR1 and CDR2 are MNHEY and SMNVEV (reference sequence). The CDR3 DNA sequence: TGTGCCATCTCGGACAGGTTCACAGATACGCAGTATTTT. Translated, it gives CAISDRFTDTQYF.

This clone was seen more than once but under ten times. The gene calls are TRBV6-5 and TRBJ2-7; D possibly corresponds to TRBD1 (5 bases). V was trimmed by 2 bases and J by 3 bases, leaving 14 bases between them. Germline loops: CDR1 MNHEY, CDR2 SVGAGI. The CDR3 has 15 residues. This CDR3 is CASSYTGPTSYEQYF. CDR3 DNA sequence: TGTGCCAGCAGTTACACAGGCCCTACCAGCTACGAGCAGTACTTC.

This chain links TRBV11-3 with TRBJ2-1; 8 bases agree with TRBD2. The length of the CDR3 is 17 residues. In germline, CDR1 is SGHNT, CDR2 YENEEA. V dropped 5 bases and J dropped 0; count of bases not matched to a gene: 9. The CDR3 DNA follows: TGTGCCAGCAGCATACAAGCGGGGGCAAGCTCCTACAATGAGCAGTTCTTC. It is translated as CASSIQAGASSYNEQFF.

The chain links TRBV13 to TRBJ2-7; D tentatively reads TRBD1 or TRBD2 (5 bases each). The CDR3 runs to 17 residues. V lost 2 bases to trimming and J lost 2 bases, with 19 bases between them. Germline CDR1 reads PRHDT; CDR2 reads FYEKMQ (reference sequence). CDR3 amino acids: CASSLRPAGTRAYEQYF. The CDR3 DNA reads TGTGCCAGCAGCTTAAGGCCCGCCGGGACCCGCGCCTACGAGCAGTACTTC.

J is TRBJ1-5 and V is TRBV29-1; no clear D. CDR1 SQVTM and CDR2 ANQGSEA come from the germline V gene. Trimming shortened V by 6 bases and J by 2 bases, and 11 bases separated the two germline ends. The CDR3 sequence is 13 residues long. The CDR3 region has the DNA TGCAGCGTCCGAATCGATGGCAATCAGCCCCAGCATTTT. The encoded protein is CSVRIDGNQPQHF.

A few counts support this clone. This chain joins TRBV5-1 and TRBJ2-7; possible D gene TRBD1, 6 bases. CDR1 is SGHRS and CDR2 is YFSETQ in the germline V gene. The CDR3 length is 15 residues. Trimming stripped 0 bases from V and 4 bases from J, with 14 bases between. The CDR3 here is CASSLEYSRGYEQYF. The CDR3 DNA reads as TGCGCCAGCAGCTTGGAGTATTCCAGGGGTTACGAGCAGTACTTC.

This clone showed up just once. The V call is TRBV30, the J call TRBJ2-5; TRBD2 matches at 7 bases. The ends lost 0 bases at V and 3 bases at J; junction bases unmatched: 7. The CDR3 runs 15 residues. The germline V gene encodes CDR1 GTSNPN and CDR2 SVGIG (reference sequence). The chain's CDR3 is CAWSVIAGREETQYF. CDR3 coding DNA: TGTGCCTGGAGTGTAATCGCAGGGAGGGAAGAGACCCAGTACTTC.

The gene calls are TRBV30 and TRBJ2-7, with 11 bases fitting TRBD1. The CDR3 has 15 residues. V lost 1 base to trimming and J lost 4 bases; unmatched junction nucleotides: 6. The germline gives CDR1 GTSNPN, CDR2 SVGIG (reference sequence). The CDR3 reads CAWSGGTGGVYEQYF. The CDR3 nucleotides read TGTGCCTGGAGTGGTGGGACAGGGGGTGTTTACGAGCAGTACTTC.

The rearrangement joins TRBV7-9 to TRBJ2-7; 8 positions agree with TRBD1. Germline assignment: CDR1 SEHNR and CDR2 FQNEAQ (reference sequence). The CDR3 has 14 amino acids. Trimming removed 4 bases from V and 3 bases from J; junction bases left unmatched: 5. CDR3 nucleotide sequence: TGTGCCAGCAGCTCAGGACAGGGCCACTACGAGCAGTACTTC. This codes for CASSSGQGHYEQYF.